The source of this TCR beta chain is a study of technical replicates of blood from a handful of donors. Germline assignment: CDR1 GTSNPN and CDR2 SVGIG (reference sequence). This CDR3 contains 14 residues. V lost 0 bases, J lost 7 bases, and 6 bases stayed unmatched. Using immunoSEQ multiplex PCR, the repertoire was profiled, and TCRdb retains in-frame clones only, with some absent. This sample has approximately 49,000 clones, with 92% found just once. This chain uses TRBV30 with TRBJ2-4; 7 positions agree with TRBD1. This clonotype originated in a human donor in good health. Some clones in this sample may be carry-over from other donors' samples. Sequencing used PBMCs. The CDR3 DNA is TGTGCCTGGAGTGTAGGGACAGTGGGGAACATTCAGTACTTC. This encodes CAWSVGTVGNIQYF.